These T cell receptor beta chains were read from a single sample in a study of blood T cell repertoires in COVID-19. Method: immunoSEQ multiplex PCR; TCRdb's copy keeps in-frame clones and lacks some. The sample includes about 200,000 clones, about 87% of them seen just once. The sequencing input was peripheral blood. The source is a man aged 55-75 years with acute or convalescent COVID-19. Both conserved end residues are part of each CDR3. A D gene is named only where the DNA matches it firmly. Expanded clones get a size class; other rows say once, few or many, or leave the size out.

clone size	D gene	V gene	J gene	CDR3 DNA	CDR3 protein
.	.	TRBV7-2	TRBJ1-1	TGTGCCAGCAGCATAATGGGGGGAGATGGGGCTTTCTTT	CASSIMGGDGAFF
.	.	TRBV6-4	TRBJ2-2	TGTGCCAGCAGTGACGGGGCAGGGCGGACCGGGGAGCTGTTTTTT	CASSDGAGRTGELFF
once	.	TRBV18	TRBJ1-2	TGTGCCAGCTCACCGGCAGCTAACTATGGCTACACCTTC	CASSPAANYGYTF
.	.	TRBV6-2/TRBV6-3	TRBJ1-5	TGTGCCAGCAGCCGAGAAGGCAATCAGCCCCAGCATTTT	CASSREGNQPQHF
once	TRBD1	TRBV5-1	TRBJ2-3	TGCGCCAGCAGCCTCGGACAGGCAAGCACAGATACGCAGTATTTT	CASSLGQASTDTQYF
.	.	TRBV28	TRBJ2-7	TGTGCCAGCAGGGAAGGGGTTAGCTACGAGCAGTACTTC	CASREGVSYEQYF
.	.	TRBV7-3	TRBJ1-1	TGTGCCAGCAGCTTGCAGGGTCTGGATACTGAAGCTTTCTTT	CASSLQGLDTEAFF
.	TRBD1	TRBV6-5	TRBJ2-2	TGTGCCAGCAGCCGACAGGGGGCGAACACCGGGGAGCTGTTTTTT	CASSRQGANTGELFF
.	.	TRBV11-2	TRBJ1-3	TGTGCCAGCAGCCCTATCCGGGTTACGAGCTCTGGAAACACCATATATTTT	CASSPIRVTSSGNTIYF
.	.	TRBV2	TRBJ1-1	TGTGCCAGCAGAGAGATAGCGAACACTGAAGCTTTCTTT	CASREIANTEAFF
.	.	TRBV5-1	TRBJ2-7	TGCGCCAGCAGGCCCGAAAGCGTGGGGGGCGAGCAGTACTTC	CASRPESVGGEQYF
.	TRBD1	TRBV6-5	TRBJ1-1	TGTGCCAGCAGGGGGCACAGGGGGCGGGCTGAAGCTTTCTTT	CASRGHRGRAEAFF
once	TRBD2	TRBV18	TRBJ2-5	TGTGCCAGCTCACCAAAGGGAGGGGAGACCCAGTACTTC	CASSPKGGETQYF
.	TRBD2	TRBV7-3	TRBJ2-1	TGTGCCAGCAGCTTACCCACCCTAGCGGGGGCCGGCAATGAGCAGTTCTTC	CASSLPTLAGAGNEQFF
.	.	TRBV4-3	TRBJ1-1	TGCGCCAGCAGCCAAGAACGCCAGATCACTGAAGCTTTCTTT	CASSQERQITEAFF
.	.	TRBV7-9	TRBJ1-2	TGTGCCAGCAGCAGCGGGACCGCTTTCCTGGACTATGGCTACACCTTC	CASSSGTAFLDYGYTF
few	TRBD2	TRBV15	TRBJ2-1	TGTGCCACCAGCAGAGATCTAGCGGGGGACAATGAGCAGTTCTTC	CATSRDLAGDNEQFF
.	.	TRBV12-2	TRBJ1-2	TGTGCAAGTCGCTTATGTCCACTGCTCTATGGCTACACCTTC	CASRLCPLLYGYTF
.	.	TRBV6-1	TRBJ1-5	TGTGCCAGCAGTGAGGGCTCGGGGGAGGGGTTGCGAAGCAATCAGCCCCAGCATTTT	CASSEGSGEGLRSNQPQHF
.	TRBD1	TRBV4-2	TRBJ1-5	TGTGCCAGCAGCCAATTTCTACAGGGGTGGCAGCCCCAGCATTTT	CASSQFLQGWQPQHF
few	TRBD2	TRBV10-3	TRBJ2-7	TGTGCCATCCGTCAGCCTAGCGGGGTGTACGAGCAGTACTTC	CAIRQPSGVYEQYF
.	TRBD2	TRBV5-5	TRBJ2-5	TGTGCCAGCAGCTGGGGACTAGCGGGGGGACCGCAAGAGACCCAGTACTTC	CASSWGLAGGPQETQYF
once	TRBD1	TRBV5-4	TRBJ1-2	TGTGCCAGCAGCCCTCAAGCCAGGGGGCAAGGCTATGGCTACACCTTC	CASSPQARGQGYGYTF
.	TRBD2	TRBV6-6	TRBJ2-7	TGTGCCAGCAGTTACTCCGGCGGGGGTGTCGAGCAGTACTTC	CASSYSGGGVEQYF
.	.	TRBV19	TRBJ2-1	TGTGCCAGCCGAAAGCGTACAGGGTCAGGGTACAATGAGCAGTTCTTC	CASRKRTGSGYNEQFF
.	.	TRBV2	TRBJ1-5	TGTGCCAGCAGTGTTGGGGGCTTGAGCAATCAGCCCCAGCATTTT	CASSVGGLSNQPQHF
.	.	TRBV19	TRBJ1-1	TGTGCCAGTAGTATCGCGAGTCCAAGTGGTGAAGCTTTCTTT	CASSIASPSGEAFF
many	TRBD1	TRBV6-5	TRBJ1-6	TGTGCCAGCAGTTACTCGGGACAGGGGAATTCACCCCTCCACTTT	CASSYSGQGNSPLHF
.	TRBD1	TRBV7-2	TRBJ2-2	TGTGCCAGCAGCCAACAGGGGTTGGGCGGGGAGCTGTTTTTT	CASSQQGLGGELFF
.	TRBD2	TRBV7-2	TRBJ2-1	TGTGCCAGCAGCCACGACAAGATCGGGGGGAGCTCCTACAATGAGCAGTTCTTC	CASSHDKIGGSSYNEQFF
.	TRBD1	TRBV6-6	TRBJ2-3	TGTGCCACCAAGACAGGGTTTGATACGCAGTATTTT	CATKTGFDTQYF
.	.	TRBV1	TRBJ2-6	TGCACCAGCAGCCAAGATCTAGCGCCTGGGGCCAACGTCCTGACTTTC	CTSSQDLAPGANVLTF
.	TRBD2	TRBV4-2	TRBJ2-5	TGTGCCAGCAGCCAAAACCCTCCCGGGGCTAGCGGCTATCAAGAGACCCAGTACTTC	CASSQNPPGASGYQETQYF
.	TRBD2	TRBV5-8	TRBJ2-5	TGTGCCAGCAGCCGTGGTCGGGGGGTCCAAGAGACCCAGTACTTC	CASSRGRGVQETQYF
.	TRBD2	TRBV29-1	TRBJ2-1	TGCAGCGTTGAAGATCCTGAGCGGGGGGGCAATGAGCAGTTCTTC	CSVEDPERGGNEQFF
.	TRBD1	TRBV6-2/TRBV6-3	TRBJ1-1	TGTGCCAGCAGTACAAGACAGGGGGCGTCTAACACTGAAGCTTTCTTT	CASSTRQGASNTEAFF
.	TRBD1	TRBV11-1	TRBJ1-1	TGTGCCAGCAGCTTGGCGGGACAGGTGAACACTGAAGCTTTCTTT	CASSLAGQVNTEAFF
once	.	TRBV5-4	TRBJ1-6	TGTGCCAGCAGCCCGGGAGCGGGGAACTATAATTCACCCCTCCACTTT	CASSPGAGNYNSPLHF
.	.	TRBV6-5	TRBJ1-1	TGTGCCAGCAGTTACTCCGGACTCGCCACTGAAGCTTTCTTT	CASSYSGLATEAFF
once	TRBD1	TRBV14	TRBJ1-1	TGTGCCAGCAGCCAACTTACAGGGGCAAACACTGAAGCTTTCTTT	CASSQLTGANTEAFF
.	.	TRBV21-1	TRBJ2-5	TGTGCCAGCAGCCCCGAGAGGGTCAGACCCCAAGAGACCCAGTACTTC	CASSPERVRPQETQYF
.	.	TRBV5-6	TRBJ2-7	TGTGCCAGCAGCTTGGTTGGGGGGTCTTACGAGCAGTACTTC	CASSLVGGSYEQYF
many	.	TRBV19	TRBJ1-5	TGTGCCAGTAGTATTACCTACAATCAGCCCCAGCATTTT	CASSITYNQPQHF
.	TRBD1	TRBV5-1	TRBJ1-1	TGCGCCAGCAGCCCGGGACAGGGTAACACTGAAGCTTTCTTT	CASSPGQGNTEAFF
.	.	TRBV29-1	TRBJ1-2	TGCAGCGTTGAATTGGGGGGATCCCATGGCTACACCTTC	CSVELGGSHGYTF
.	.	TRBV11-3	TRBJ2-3	TGTGCCAGCAGCTTAGGCCTTAGCGGCTCTACAGATACGCAGTATTTT	CASSLGLSGSTDTQYF
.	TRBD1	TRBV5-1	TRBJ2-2	TGCGCCAGCAGCCGTAGACAGGGGGCCGCCGGGGAGCTGTTTTTT	CASSRRQGAAGELFF
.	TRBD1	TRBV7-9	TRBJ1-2	TGTGCCAGCAGCTACGAACAGGGGGCCGGCTATGGCTACACCTTC	CASSYEQGAGYGYTF
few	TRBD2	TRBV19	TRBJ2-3	TGTGCCAGTAGTAGTTTGACTAGCACCACAGATACGCAGTATTTT	CASSSLTSTTDTQYF